This T cell receptor (beta chain) comes out of a study of T cell responses to AZD1222 COVID-19 vaccine. Broader study findings: There were repertoire samples only from the period after the peak T cell response. Mostly white British, mostly female donors; authors suggested clonal diversity may be underestimated. Increased Spike-specific TCR breadth and depth were observed after two AZD1222 doses. At 160-218 and 743-854, vaccine-associated CD4 TCRs were dominant, and they spanned spike.

Turning to this clone: The antigen is undetermined.

Here immunoSEQ multiplex PCR was the method, and the copy in TCRdb shows in-frame clones only, minus some. The sample includes tens of thousands of clones, 89% seen only once; the top ten take 2% to 3%. Sequenced here: peripheral blood, sampled on day 0 of AZD1222 vaccination. The sequence derives from an adult in good health.

DNA of the CDR3: TGTGCCAGCAGGACGTGGGGCGGGAGGTGGTACGAGCAGTACTTC. The encoded protein is CASRTWGGRWYEQYF. The chain employs TRBV11-2 and TRBJ2-7; 8 bases agree with TRBD2. Looked up from germline, CDR1 is SGHAT and CDR2 is FQNNGV. This CDR3 spans 15 amino acids. J gave up 4 bases and V 6 bases, and 11 bases lay outside the gene matches.